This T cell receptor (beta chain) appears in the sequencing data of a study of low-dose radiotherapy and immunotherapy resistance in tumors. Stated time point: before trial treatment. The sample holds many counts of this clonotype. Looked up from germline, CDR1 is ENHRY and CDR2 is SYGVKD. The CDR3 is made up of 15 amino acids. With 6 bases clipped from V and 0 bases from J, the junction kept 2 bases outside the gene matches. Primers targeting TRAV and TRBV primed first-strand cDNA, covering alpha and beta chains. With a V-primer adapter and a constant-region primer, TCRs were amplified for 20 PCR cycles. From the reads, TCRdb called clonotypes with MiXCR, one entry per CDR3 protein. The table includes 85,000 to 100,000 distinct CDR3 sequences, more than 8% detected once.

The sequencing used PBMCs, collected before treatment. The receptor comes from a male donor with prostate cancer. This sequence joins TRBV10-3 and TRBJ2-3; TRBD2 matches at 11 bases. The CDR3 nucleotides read TGTGCCATCAGGACTAGCGGGATAAGCACAGATACGCAGTATTTT. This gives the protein CAIRTSGISTDTQYF.